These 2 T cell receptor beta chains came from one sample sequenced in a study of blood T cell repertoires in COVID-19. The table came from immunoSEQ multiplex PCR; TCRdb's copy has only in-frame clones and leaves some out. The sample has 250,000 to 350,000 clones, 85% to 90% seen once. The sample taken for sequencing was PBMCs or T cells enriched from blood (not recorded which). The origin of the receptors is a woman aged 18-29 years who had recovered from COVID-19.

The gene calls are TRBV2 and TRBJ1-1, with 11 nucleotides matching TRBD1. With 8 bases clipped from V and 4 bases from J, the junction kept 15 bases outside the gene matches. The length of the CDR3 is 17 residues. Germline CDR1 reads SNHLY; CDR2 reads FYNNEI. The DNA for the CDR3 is TGTGCCAGCGTAAAAAGGACAGGGGGCGCTTGGCCCACTGAAGCTTTCTTT. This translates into CASVKRTGGAWPTEAFF.

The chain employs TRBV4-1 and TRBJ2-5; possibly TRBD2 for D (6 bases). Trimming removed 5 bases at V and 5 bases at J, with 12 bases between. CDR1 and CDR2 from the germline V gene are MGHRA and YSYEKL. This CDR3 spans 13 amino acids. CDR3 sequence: CASSIYGRETQYF. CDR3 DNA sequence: TGCGCCAGCAGCATTTATGGGAGGGAGACCCAGTACTTC.